This record covers a single T cell receptor beta chain. Its matching antigen is unknown. The patients all showed relapse after autologous stem cell transplantation, while their brentuximab vedotin exposure varied. This record belongs to a study of PD-1 blockade in classical Hodgkin lymphoma. This CDR3 region has 12 residues. Trimming removed 7 bases at V and 5 bases at J, with 11 bases between. Germline V gives CDR1 SGHTA, CDR2 FQGTGA. Whole-study results and caveats: Lower baseline TCR diversity was reported for newly diagnosed patients than for healthy donors.

Clones were sequenced by immunoSEQ multiplex PCR, and TCRdb holds only the in-frame ones, with some missing. The repertoire includes about 62,000 clones, about 87% of them detected once, and around 12% sits in the top ten. Material: peripheral blood mononuclear cells (PBMCs), obtained at baseline. This TCR came from a human donor with classical Hodgkin lymphoma. The genes are TRBV7-3 and TRBJ1-1; a possible D gene is TRBD1 (5 bases). The CDR3 region is CASTLRGTEAFF. The CDR3 DNA reads as TGTGCCAGCACCCTTAGGGGTACTGAAGCTTTCTTT.